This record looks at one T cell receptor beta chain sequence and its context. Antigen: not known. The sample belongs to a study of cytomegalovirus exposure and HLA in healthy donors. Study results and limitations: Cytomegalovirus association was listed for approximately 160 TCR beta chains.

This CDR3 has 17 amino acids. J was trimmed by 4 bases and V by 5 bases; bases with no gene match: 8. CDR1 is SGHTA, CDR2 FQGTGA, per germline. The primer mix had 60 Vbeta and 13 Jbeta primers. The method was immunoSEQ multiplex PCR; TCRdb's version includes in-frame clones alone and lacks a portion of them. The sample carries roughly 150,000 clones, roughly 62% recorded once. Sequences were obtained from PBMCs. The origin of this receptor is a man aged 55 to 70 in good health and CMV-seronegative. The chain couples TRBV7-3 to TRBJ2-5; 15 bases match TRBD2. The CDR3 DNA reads TGTGCCAGCAGCCCCGGGACTAGCGGGAGGATGGCAGAGACCCAGTACTTC. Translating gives CASSPGTSGRMAETQYF.